This passage covers 2 T cell receptor beta chains from one sample sequenced in a study of blood T cells in healthy people across ages (dated by TCRdb to the mid-2010s). The library was generated by 5' RACE. These reads were obtained on an Illumina HiSeq 2500. A second PCR of about 6 to 11 cycles was performed with a sample-barcoded 5' primer and a J-beta primer mix. The public reads were quality trimmed at Q25 with fastp and then assembled into clones with MiXCR by TCRdb, keeping productive beta chains. Rows merge per CDR3 protein into single entries with the most common DNA and genes. Here the sample has some 800,000 distinct CDR3 sequences; about 42% occur a single time. The top ten clonotypes cover about 19% of the sample. Sequenced: blood. These receptors were taken from a man in his fifties or sixties in good health.

On this clonotype: Being one base from a much bigger clone, this may be a read error. The V gene is TRBV7-2, the J gene TRBJ2-1; possibly TRBD1 or TRBD2 for D (5 bases each). Trimming took off 5 bases at V and 8 bases at J, with 16 bases between the two ends. CDR1 and CDR2 (germline): SGHTA, FQGNSA. The CDR3 contains 14 residues. CDR3 sequence: CASSPGTGLDEQFF. CDR3 nucleotides: TGTGCCAGCAGCCCAGGGACCGGGTTGGATGAGCAGTTCTTC.

The chain joins TRBV16 to TRBJ1-4; a possible D gene is TRBD1 (5 bases). From germline, CDR1 is KGHSY and CDR2 FQNENV. The V and J ends lost 3 bases and 8 bases respectively, with 16 bases between them. The CDR3 consists of 15 residues. The CDR3 reads CASSHRDGNKEKLFF. Here the CDR3 DNA reads TGTGCCAGCAGCCACCGGGACGGGAATAAGGAAAAACTGTTTTTT.